The 12 T cell receptor beta chains below all came from one sample that was sequenced in a study of blood T cell repertoires in COVID-19. Data came from immunoSEQ multiplex PCR; TCRdb stores just in-frame clones and leaves some out. The profile shows about 76,000 clones, 87% of them singletons. The specimen sequenced was peripheral blood. These TCRs come from a woman of 80 years or more with active or convalescent COVID-19.

J is TRBJ1-6 and V is TRBV28; 10 positions agree with TRBD1. The CDR3 spans 16 residues. CDR1 is MDHEN and CDR2 is SYDVKM in the germline V gene. After removal of 6 bases from V and 7 bases from J, the junction contained 9 bases not matched to a gene. The CDR3 protein is CASRSQGQGPNSPLHF. CDR3 nucleotide sequence: TGTGCCAGCAGAAGCCAGGGACAGGGGCCGAATTCACCCCTCCACTTT.

The V call is TRBV6-5, the J call TRBJ1-3; D not resolved. Trimming stripped 8 bases from V and 4 bases from J, with 9 bases between. CDR1 MNHEY and CDR2 SVGAGI come from the germline V gene. The CDR3 covers 12 residues. The CDR3 region is CASGRAGNTIYF. DNA of the CDR3: TGTGCCAGCGGGCGTGCAGGAAACACCATATATTTT.

The chain couples TRBV5-5 to TRBJ2-3, with unresolved D. The CDR3 is 12 amino acids. CDR1 SGHKS and CDR2 YYEKEE come from the germline V gene (reference sequence). The V end lost 5 bases, the J end lost 4 bases, and 8 bases lay between the germline ends. The CDR3 here is CASSRQSDTQYF. DNA of the CDR3: TGTGCCAGCAGTAGACAATCAGATACGCAGTATTTT.

The rearrangement joins TRBV7-2 to TRBJ1-2; D perhaps matches TRBD1 (6 bases). The CDR3 runs 17 residues. V dropped 8 bases and J dropped 0 bases, with 22 bases sitting between them. Germline V CDR1 and CDR2: SGHTA, FQGNSA. The CDR3 spells CASVLGHPTPANYGYTF. CDR3 coding DNA: TGTGCCAGCGTCCTGGGACACCCGACCCCAGCTAACTATGGCTACACCTTC.

The J gene is TRBJ1-2, the V gene TRBV19; TRBD1 is a possible D gene (6 bases). Germline V gives CDR1 LNHDA, CDR2 SQIVND (reference sequence). The CDR3 is 14 amino acids. The germline V and J ends were trimmed by 6 bases and 3 bases, with 14 bases remaining between them. CDR3 DNA: TGTGCCAGTAGGAGGGATAGACAGGACTATGGCTACACCTTC. It specifies CASRRDRQDYGYTF.

The chain has TRBV29-1 and TRBJ1-1; the match to TRBD1 covers 7 bases. From germline, CDR1 is SQVTM and CDR2 ANQGSEA. This CDR3 has 13 amino acids. Trimming at V came to 8 bases and at J to 1 base, leaving 7 bases not matched to a gene. The chain's CDR3 is CSSRQGWNTEAFF. CDR3 DNA: TGCAGCTCAAGACAGGGATGGAACACTGAAGCTTTCTTT.

This chain uses TRBV4-2 with TRBJ1-4; maybe TRBD1 (5 bases). The V gene lost 1 base and the J gene lost 4 bases, with 13 bases spanning the gap. Germline loops: CDR1 LGHNA, CDR2 YNFKEQ. CDR3 size: 16 residues. CDR3 DNA: TGTGCCAGCAGCCAAGTAGCCAGGGATCTTAATGAAAAACTGTTTTTT. It encodes CASSQVARDLNEKLFF.

The chain employs TRBV20-1 and TRBJ2-7, with a possible D match to TRBD2 (7 bases). The CDR3 runs to 14 residues. CDR1 is DFQATT, CDR2 SNEGSKA, per germline (reference sequence). V was shortened by 8 bases and J by 2 bases, with 19 bases between the two germline ends. The CDR3 protein is CSISGEGVTYEQYF. CDR3 DNA sequence: TGCAGTATTAGTGGGGAGGGGGTTACCTACGAGCAGTACTTC.

The gene calls are TRBV29-1 and TRBJ2-5, with 8 bases fitting TRBD2. Germline V gives CDR1 SQVTM, CDR2 ANQGSEA. V dropped 2 bases and J dropped 5; count of bases not matched to a gene: 4. The CDR3 loop spans 13 amino acids. The CDR3 coding sequence is TGCAGCGTTGAAAGGGTAGCGGGGGAGACCCAGTACTTC. It is translated as CSVERVAGETQYF.

The chain has TRBV4-2 and TRBJ1-6, with TRBD1 as a possible D gene (5 bases). The V end was cut by 4 bases, the J end by 8 bases, with 12 bases between. Germline CDR1 reads LGHNA; CDR2 reads YNFKEQ. There are 14 residues in the CDR3. The CDR3 coding sequence is TGTGCCAGCAGCCCTAAAGGGGCTGATTCACCCCTCCACTTT. Residues: CASSPKGADSPLHF.

This chain links TRBV15 with TRBJ2-7, with D hard to call. This CDR3 has 15 residues. V was clipped by 0 bases and J by 3 bases, with 12 bases between them. Germline CDR1 reads LNHNV; CDR2 reads YYDKDF (reference sequence). CDR3 DNA sequence: TGTGCCACCAGCAGAGATGGCGGCGGCTACTACGAGCAGTACTTC. Translated, it gives CATSRDGGGYYEQYF.

This clone has only one observation. The CDR3, as DNA: TGTGCCGGCGCCACAGGGGGCGTATACACTGAAGCTTTCTTT. Translated: CAGATGGVYTEAFF. The V and J genes are TRBV28 and TRBJ1-1, with 9 bases matching TRBD1. V gave up 11 bases and J gave up 3 bases; unmatched junction bases: 10. The CDR3 runs to 14 residues. CDR1 and CDR2 (germline): MDHEN, SYDVKM.